This is a list of T cell receptor beta chains from one sample in a study of cytomegalovirus exposure and HLA in healthy donors. TCRdb's copy holds only in-frame clones and misses some; the assay was immunoSEQ multiplex PCR. The sample consists of about 180,000 clones, 77% of them appearing once. Material: PBMCs. Receptors originate from a man between 18 and 35 years old in good health and CMV-seronegative. Both conserved end residues are part of each CDR3. D genes are given only for firm matches. Size is omitted from some rows. Given values are once, few, many or a class for expanded clones.

clone_size,cdr3_length,d_call,j_call,v_call,cdr3_nt,cdr3_aa
-,13,TRBD2,TRBJ2-7,TRBV2,TGTGCCAGCAGCAAGGGACTAGATTACGAGCAGTACTTC,CASSKGLDYEQYF
-,14,TRBD1,TRBJ2-5,TRBV7-2,TGTGCCAGCAGCCGACGGACAGGGGAAGAGACCCAGTACTTC,CASSRRTGEETQYF
-,15,TRBD1,TRBJ2-5,TRBV4-1,TGCGCCAGCAGCCTAGGTACAGGGGCCCAAGAGACCCAGTACTTC,CASSLGTGAQETQYF
-,17,TRBD1,TRBJ1-4,TRBV7-6,TGTGCCAGCAGCTTAGTCCCGACAGGGGCCGGGGATGAAAAACTGTTTTTT,CASSLVPTGAGDEKLFF
-,14,-,TRBJ2-3,TRBV6-6,TGTGCCAGCTATTCGGGGTCCCTCACAGATACGCAGTATTTT,CASYSGSLTDTQYF
-,14,-,TRBJ2-7,TRBV2,TGTGCCAGCAGTGAGAGGCTGGCCTCCTACGAGCAGTACTTC,CASSERLASYEQYF
-,14,TRBD2,TRBJ2-1,TRBV18,TGTGCCAGCTCAGGACTAGCGGTTCCAAATGAGCAGTTCTTC,CASSGLAVPNEQFF
-,15,TRBD1,TRBJ2-2,TRBV4-2,TGTGCCAGCAGCCAACAGGGGGCAAGTACCGGGGAGCTGTTTTTT,CASSQQGASTGELFF
-,16,TRBD2,TRBJ2-1,TRBV11-1,TGTGCCAGCAGCCGGACTAGCGGGAGATCTGACAATGAGCAGTTCTTC,CASSRTSGRSDNEQFF
-,13,-,TRBJ2-7,TRBV5-1,TGCGCCAGCAGCTACGTACAGGGTCACGAGCAGTACTTC,CASSYVQGHEQYF
-,14,-,TRBJ1-5,TRBV7-6,TGTGCCAGACGGGACACCAGGCCAAATCAGCCCCAGCATTTT,CARRDTRPNQPQHF
-,16,TRBD1,TRBJ2-3,TRBV5-1,TGCGCCAGCAGCTCGTACAGGGGGAGGTTAGCAGATACGCAGTATTTT,CASSSYRGRLADTQYF
-,15,-,TRBJ2-3,TRBV7-9,TGTTCCAGCAGCTTACCCAGGGTGGGATCCTATACGCAGTATTTT,CSSSLPRVGSYTQYF
-,15,TRBD1,TRBJ1-1,TRBV4-3,TGCGCCAGCAGCCAAGATCGAGGACAGGGTAGGCTGGCTTTCTTT,CASSQDRGQGRLAFF
-,17,TRBD1,TRBJ1-1,TRBV4-3,TGCGCCAGCAGCCAAGATCAAGGACAGGTCATGAACACTGAAGCTTTCTTT,CASSQDQGQVMNTEAFF
-,12,TRBD1,TRBJ1-2,TRBV2,TGTGCCAGCAGGGAACGGACAGGCGGCTACACCTTC,CASRERTGGYTF
-,12,TRBD1,TRBJ1-1,TRBV6-6,TGTGCCAGCAGCGGACAGGTTACTGAAGCTTTCTTT,CASSGQVTEAFF
-,14,-,TRBJ2-3,TRBV12-5,TGTGCTAGTGGAAAAGTGGAGAGCACAGATACGCAGTATTTT,CASGKVESTDTQYF
-,14,TRBD2,TRBJ2-1,TRBV7-2,TGTGCCAGCAGCCTTGCCCCTCAGCGGGAGGGCGAGTTCTTC,CASSLAPQREGEFF
-,19,TRBD2,TRBJ2-1,TRBV9,TGTGCCAGCAGCCACCAACTCATTCTAGCGGGGGGCTCCTACAATGAGCAGTTCTTC,CASSHQLILAGGSYNEQFF
-,15,TRBD1,TRBJ1-2,TRBV9,TGTGCCAGCAGCGGAAAGCCGGGACAGATCTATGGCTACACCTTC,CASSGKPGQIYGYTF
-,11,-,TRBJ2-3,TRBV7-2,TGTGCCAGCGGTGGAGGGGATACGCAGTATTTT,CASGGGDTQYF
-,15,TRBD1,TRBJ1-4,TRBV30,TGTGCCTGGAGTCCACTGGACAGGGGGTCTGAAAAACTGTTTTTT,CAWSPLDRGSEKLFF
few,13,-,TRBJ2-1,TRBV6-1,TGTGCCAGCAGTGAATTGGCGGGGGCACAGCAGTTCTTC,CASSELAGAQQFF
-,15,-,TRBJ1-1,TRBV18,TGTGCCAGCTCACCAGCTCAGAATTTGAACACTGAAGCTTTCTTT,CASSPAQNLNTEAFF
-,14,-,TRBJ1-2,TRBV6-6,TGTGCCAGCAGTTACTCGACGAGCGGATATGGCTACACCTTC,CASSYSTSGYGYTF
-,15,TRBD1,TRBJ1-2,TRBV5-4,TGTGCCAGCAGCGCTACCGGGACAGGGAGGGGTGGCTACACCTTC,CASSATGTGRGGYTF
few,18,TRBD2,TRBJ2-7,TRBV2,TGTGCCAGCAGCGCCCCCCGGGCGGGAGGGACGATTTCCTACGAGCAGTACTTC,CASSAPRAGGTISYEQYF
-,13,-,TRBJ1-2,TRBV14,TGTGCCAGCAGCCAAGGGTCAGTTTATGGCTACACCTTC,CASSQGSVYGYTF
-,15,-,TRBJ2-7,TRBV27,TGTGCCAGCGGCTCCCCTGGTAAGCGAATTTACGAGCAGTACTTC,CASGSPGKRIYEQYF
-,16,TRBD2,TRBJ2-1,TRBV7-9,TGTGCCAGCAGCTCCTTTAGCGGGAGCTCCTACAATGAGCAGTTCTTC,CASSSFSGSSYNEQFF
-,12,TRBD1,TRBJ2-7,TRBV30,TGTGCCGGACAGGGACTTACCTACGAGCAGTACTTC,CAGQGLTYEQYF
-,14,TRBD1,TRBJ1-5,TRBV19,TGTGCCAGTAGTTGGACAGGGAGAGGACAGCCCCAGCATTTT,CASSWTGRGQPQHF
-,16,TRBD1,TRBJ2-7,TRBV6-1,TGTGCCAGCAGTGAAGCGACAGGGGTAGGCGGCTACGAGCAGTACTTC,CASSEATGVGGYEQYF
-,12,-,TRBJ1-5,TRBV12-5,TGTGCTAGTGGTTTAGGAGGGCAGCCCCAGCATTTT,CASGLGGQPQHF
-,15,TRBD2,TRBJ2-3,TRBV5-4,TGTGCCAGCAGCTTGACAGGGACTAGCGGGGGAACGCAGTATTTT,CASSLTGTSGGTQYF
-,15,-,TRBJ1-5,TRBV19,TGTGCCAGTAGTATAGGTCAGGCCGCGGGTGTGCCCCAGCATTTT,CASSIGQAAGVPQHF
few,12,TRBD1,TRBJ1-2,TRBV7-8,TGTGCCAGCAGCCGCGACAGGGAGGGCTACACCTTC,CASSRDREGYTF
-,13,-,TRBJ1-1,TRBV6-5,TGTGCCAGCAGCGCCCCACGGGGGACTGAAGCTTTCTTT,CASSAPRGTEAFF
-,15,TRBD1,TRBJ2-2,TRBV7-2,TGTGCCAGCAGCTTGGGGACAGGGTTACCCGGGGAGCTGTTTTTT,CASSLGTGLPGELFF
-,16,TRBD2,TRBJ2-1,TRBV7-8,TGTGCCAGCAGCTGGAGGCTAGCGGGGTCCTACAATGAGCAGTTCTTC,CASSWRLAGSYNEQFF
few,14,-,TRBJ2-5,TRBV6-6,TGTGCCAGCCACGGGTTTGCGGGTGGAGAGACCCAGTACTTC,CASHGFAGGETQYF
-,16,TRBD1,TRBJ2-1,TRBV7-9,TGTGCCAGCAGCTTATTCGGGACAGGGTCCTACAATGAGCAGTTCTTC,CASSLFGTGSYNEQFF
-,12,-,TRBJ2-7,TRBV6-6,TGTGCCAGCAGTTACCCGGTGTCCGAGCAGTACTTC,CASSYPVSEQYF